The 17 T cell receptor beta chains given below trace back to one sample, sequenced in a study of T cell responses to AZD1222 COVID-19 vaccine. Clones were read by immunoSEQ multiplex PCR, and TCRdb kept only the in-frame ones, dropping some. The sample yields 95,000 to 100,000 clones, 90% seen once. This material consisted of peripheral blood, taken on day 0 of AZD1222 vaccination. Every receptor here comes from an adult in good health.

V is TRBV19 and J is TRBJ1-1; no clear D. CDR1 and CDR2 (germline): LNHDA, SQIVND (reference sequence). The CDR3 is 11 residues long. V lost 7 bases, J lost 6 bases, and 9 bases lay in between. CDR3 residues: CASMLYAEAFF. As DNA, the CDR3 is TGTGCCAGTATGCTTTACGCTGAAGCTTTCTTT.

The chain couples TRBV6-1 to TRBJ1-2; D may be TRBD1 (5 bases). Between the trimmed V and J ends, which lost 4 bases and 7 bases, there was a span of 22 bases. CDR3 size: 16 residues. Germline V gives CDR1 MNHNS, CDR2 SASEGT. The CDR3 DNA sequence: TGTGCCAGCAGTGCCTCGGGGCTCCAGTTACCAAGTGGCTACACCTTC. This gives the protein CASSASGLQLPSGYTF.

V is TRBV23-1 and J is TRBJ2-2, with 9 bases that match TRBD1. TRBV23-1 is sorted into the ORF group, with uncertain function. V lost 0 bases to trimming and J lost 0 bases; unmatched junction nucleotides: 5. The CDR3 extends over 18 amino acids. The CDR3 is CASSQSGRQGANTGELFF. Here the CDR3 DNA reads TGCGCCAGCAGTCAATCGGGGCGACAGGGGGCGAACACCGGGGAGCTGTTTTTT.

The rearrangement joins TRBV9 to TRBJ2-3; D remains unclear. V lost 0 bases and J 3 bases, leaving 11 bases between the germline ends. The CDR3 is 15 residues long. Germline lookup yields CDR1 SGDLS and CDR2 YYNGEE. The CDR3 bases are TGTGCCAGCAGCGTAGTCGCCAGTCGGACAGATACGCAGTATTTT. This encodes CASSVVASRTDTQYF.

This clone occurred once. V is TRBV5-6 and J is TRBJ2-7, with a possible D match to TRBD1 (5 bases). Germline V gene sequence: CDR1 SGHDT, CDR2 YYEEEE. The length of the CDR3 is 14 residues. V lost 0 bases to trimming and J lost 3 bases, with 10 bases between them. Here the CDR3 DNA reads TGTGCCAGCAGCTTGGGCAGGGTCATCTACGAGCAGTACTTC. The encoded protein is CASSLGRVIYEQYF.

The genes are TRBV27 and TRBJ1-1; maybe TRBD1 (5 bases). The CDR3 totals 13 residues. CDR1 is MNHEY, CDR2 SMNVEV, per germline (reference sequence). The V gene lost 3 bases and the J gene lost 2 bases, with 7 bases spanning the gap. CDR3 coding DNA: TGTGCCAGCAGTTTTGGGGGTAACACTGAAGCTTTCTTT. Protein sequence: CASSFGGNTEAFF.

This rearrangement joins TRBV11-2 to TRBJ1-3; weak D call: TRBD1 (6 bases). The germline gives CDR1 SGHAT, CDR2 FQNNGV. The V end was cut by 5 bases, the J end by 0 bases, with 11 bases between. The CDR3 has 15 residues. The CDR3 region has the DNA TGTGCCAGCAGCCAAGGGGGGAACTCTGGAAACACCATATATTTT. This codes for CASSQGGNSGNTIYF.

This clone appeared once. CDR3 sequence: CASRETGTPVF. CDR3 nucleotides: TGTGCCAGCCGAGAAACAGGAACACCCGTCTTC. The J gene is TRBJ2-7, the V gene TRBV21-1; the DNA was not used to check the table's D call, TRBD1. TRBV21-1 is described as a pseudogene. This CDR3 comprises 11 residues.

V gene TRBV18 combines with J gene TRBJ1-6; TRBD1 matches at 10 bases. The CDR3 length is 14 residues. Unmatched junction bases numbered 5, after V lost 6 bases and J lost 9 bases. In germline, CDR1 is KGHSH, CDR2 LQKENI. CDR3 in DNA: TGTGCCAGCTCCTGGGGGACAGGGGCTTCACCCCTCCACTTT. Residues: CASSWGTGASPLHF.

V and J are TRBV6-6 and TRBJ2-7; 8 bases are shared with TRBD1. The CDR3 is made up of 16 amino acids. V lost 3 bases and J lost 2; bases outside the gene matches: 9. From germline, CDR1 is MNHNY and CDR2 SVGAGI (reference sequence). As DNA, the CDR3 is TGTGCCAGCAGTTATGGGGGACAGGCGACCGCCTACGAGCAGTACTTC. Its protein product is CASSYGGQATAYEQYF.

The chain is built from TRBV7-2 and TRBJ2-5; D uncertain. V was cut by 0 bases and J by 3 bases, with 8 bases left in between. CDR1 and CDR2 from the germline V gene are SGHTA and FQGNSA. CDR3 length equals 14 residues. DNA of the CDR3: TGTGCCAGCAGCTTAGCGAGGTTAGAAGAGACCCAGTACTTC. As protein: CASSLARLEETQYF.

This clone was counted once. The J gene is TRBJ2-6, the V gene TRBV5-6; D ambiguous. Germline V gene sequence: CDR1 SGHDT, CDR2 YYEEEE. Trimming removed 4 bases from V and 2 bases from J, with 7 bases in between. This CDR3 has 14 amino acids. The CDR3: CASSQVAGANVLTF. The CDR3 DNA sequence: TGTGCCAGCAGCCAGGTTGCTGGGGCCAACGTCCTGACTTTC. The variable domain in full, completed from reference TRBV5-6 and TRBJ2-6, reads DAGVTQSPTHLIKTRGQQVTLRCSPKSGHDTVSWYQQALGQGPQFIFQYYEEEERQRGNFPDRFSGHQFPNYSSELNVNALLLGDSALYLCASSQVAGANVLTFGAGSRLTVL.

This clone was seen only once. This sequence joins TRBV7-8 and TRBJ1-5; D gene ambiguous. The CDR3 spans 15 residues. Trimming stripped 1 base from V and 3 bases from J, with 10 bases between. CDR1 and CDR2 from the germline V gene are SGHVS and FQNEAQ. CDR3 nucleotide sequence: TGTGCCAGCAGCTTAGAGGACGGGAACAATCAGCCCCAGCATTTT. Amino acids: CASSLEDGNNQPQHF.

This chain links TRBV10-3 with TRBJ1-5; D may be TRBD1 (6 bases). CDR1 and CDR2 (germline): ENHRY, SYGVKD. CDR3 length: 13 residues. Trimming took off 6 bases at V and 5 bases at J, with 11 bases between the two ends. The CDR3 DNA follows: TGTGCCATCAGGGGAGGGGGGGATCAGCCCCAGCATTTT. Amino acid sequence: CAIRGGGDQPQHF.

This chain uses TRBV5-4 with TRBJ1-1, with D unresolved. The CDR3 has 13 residues. V was pared by 5 bases and J by 1 base, with 9 bases between. Germline V CDR1 and CDR2: SGHNT, YYREEE (reference sequence). Here the CDR3 reads CASRTEPNTEAFF. CDR3 sequence (DNA): TGTGCCAGCAGAACGGAACCGAACACTGAAGCTTTCTTT.

The chain is built from TRBV5-1 and TRBJ2-5; the D is unclear. There are 14 residues in the CDR3. V lost 4 bases and J 5 bases, leaving 15 bases between the germline ends. Germline V gene data show CDR1 as SGHRS and CDR2 as YFSETQ. In DNA form, the CDR3 reads TGCGCCAGCAGCACTAACCCAGTCCCGGAGACCCAGTACTTC. Translating it yields CASSTNPVPETQYF.

The rearrangement uses TRBV14 and TRBJ1-3; weak D call: TRBD1 (6 bases). The CDR3 runs 14 residues. Germline values: CDR1 SGHDN, CDR2 FVKESK. V was pared by 4 bases and J by 7 bases, with 14 bases between. CDR3 sequence reads: CASSRILGGNTIYF. CDR3 in DNA: TGTGCCAGCAGCCGGATACTCGGGGGCAACACCATATATTTT.